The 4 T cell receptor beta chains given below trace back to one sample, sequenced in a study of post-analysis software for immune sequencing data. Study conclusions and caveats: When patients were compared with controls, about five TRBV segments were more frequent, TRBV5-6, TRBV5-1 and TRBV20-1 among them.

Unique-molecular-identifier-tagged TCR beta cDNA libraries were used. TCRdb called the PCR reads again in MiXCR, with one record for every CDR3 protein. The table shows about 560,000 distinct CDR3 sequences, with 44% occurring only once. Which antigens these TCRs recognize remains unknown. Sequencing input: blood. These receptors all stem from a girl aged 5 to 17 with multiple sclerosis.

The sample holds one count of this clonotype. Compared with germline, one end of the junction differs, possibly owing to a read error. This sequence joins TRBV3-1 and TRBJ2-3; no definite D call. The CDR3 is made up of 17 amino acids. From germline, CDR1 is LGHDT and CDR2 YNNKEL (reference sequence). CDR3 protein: CASSQEVRTIPTDSQYF. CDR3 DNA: TGTGCCAGCAGCCAAGAAGTAAGGACCATCCCCACAGATTCGCAGTATTTT.

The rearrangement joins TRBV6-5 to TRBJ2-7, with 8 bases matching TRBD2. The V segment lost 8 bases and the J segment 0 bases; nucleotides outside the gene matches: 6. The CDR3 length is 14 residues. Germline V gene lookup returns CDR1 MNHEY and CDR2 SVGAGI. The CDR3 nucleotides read TGTGCCAGCTCCCCGGGAGGGTCCTCCTACGAGCAGTACTTC. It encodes CASSPGGSSYEQYF.

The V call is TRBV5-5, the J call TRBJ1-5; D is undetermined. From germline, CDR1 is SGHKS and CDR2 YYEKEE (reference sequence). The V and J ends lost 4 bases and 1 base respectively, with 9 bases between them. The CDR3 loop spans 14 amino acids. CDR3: CASSATESNQPQHF. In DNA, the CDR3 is TGTGCCAGCAGCGCGACCGAAAGCAATCAGCCCCAGCATTTT.

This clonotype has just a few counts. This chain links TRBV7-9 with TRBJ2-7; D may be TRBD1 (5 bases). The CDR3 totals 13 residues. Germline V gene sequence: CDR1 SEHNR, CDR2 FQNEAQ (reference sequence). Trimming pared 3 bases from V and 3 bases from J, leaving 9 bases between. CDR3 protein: CASSFLQDYEQYF. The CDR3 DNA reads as TGTGCCAGCAGCTTTTTACAGGACTACGAGCAGTACTTC.